This T cell receptor (beta chain) came from a study of T-cell reconstitution after alpha-beta-depleted transplantation in children. The CDR3 totals 14 residues. After removal of 3 bases from V and 14 bases from J, the junction contained 13 bases not matched to a gene. Using unique molecular identifiers, the investigators prepared the TCRbeta library. MiXCR, applied by TCRdb to the PCR reads, yields one record per CDR3 protein. Found here are some 500,000 distinct CDR3 sequences, around 19% of them singletons; the top ten hold 3.3%. The sample holds a few counts of this clonotype. Sequencing used PBMCs from the stem cell graft donor, obtained from the stem cell graft. The chain uses TRBV12-3 or TRBV12-4 and TRBJ2-1; 7 nucleotides align to TRBD2. The origin of this receptor is a human donor who donated a stem cell graft to a child with acute lymphoblastic leukemia. DNA for the CDR3: TGTGCCAGCAGTTTGGAGGGGACTACCACCGGGGAGTTCTTC. Translated, it gives CASSLEGTTTGEFF.